This T cell receptor (beta chain) was captured in a study of persistence of HIV-infected CD4 T cells (TCRdb year 2020). With regard to the full study: CMV- and HIV-1 Gag-responding CD4+ T cells were isolated from ART-treated individuals so that antigen-driven clonal expansion of HIV-1-infected cells could be examined. The median time participants had been on suppressive ART was roughly eight years. Apart from a couple of participants who underwent leukapheresis at a single time point, peripheral blood samples of up to roughly 180 mL were collected from participants at multiple time points. Proviral sequencing was used to assess clonality among infected cells, whereas TCRbeta sequencing gauged the clonality of all cells within each sorted population. Cross-participant TCR cluster analysis included roughly eight participants for CMV and over five participants for Gag. What the authors observed across the whole study: Enrichment of degenerate expanded CDR3beta sequences was found in antigen-responding cells, suggesting convergent selection of CD4+ responses to CMV and Gag. Restriction of bulk TCR analyses to the rare CMV-responding cells that actually carried HIV-1 proviruses was not possible. Few individuals were included in the study, and only a limited range of antigens was tested. TCRbeta richness in CMV- and Gag-responding cells was significantly lower than in anti-CD3/anti-CD28-responding cells; CMV-responding cells had higher oligoclonality than CD3/CD28-stimulated and Gag-responding cells. A correlation was observed between TCR oligoclonality and proviral oligoclonality within the same sorted populations.

Per the publication, the treatment or condition label means: suppressive antiretroviral therapy. Lysates of CMV-infected fibroblasts at 10 ug/mL were used to stimulate the cells. Memory CD4+ T cells that did not respond, being CD40L-negative, CD69-negative and CD45RO-high, were sorted as memory populations depleted of antigen-responding cells. Participants were HIV-1-infected adults who started suppressive ART during chronic infection. For at least 4 years, the participants' plasma HIV-1 RNA had been undetectable, below 50 copies/mL. To be included, a participant needed positive CMV serology and a CD4+ T cell count above 400 cells/uL. Before stimulation, PBMCs were isolated using density centrifugation and then depleted of CD8+ T cells. Stimulation of CD8-depleted PBMCs was carried out for approximately 18 hours with anti-CD28/CD49d costimulation, CD40-blocking antibody and enfuvirtide, to prevent new infections. Cell sorting was done on a Beckman Coulter MoFlo Legacy or XDP sorter, and dead cells were excluded with propidium iodide. Genomic DNA was extracted using the QIAamp DNA Mini Kit for samples with more than one million cells and using the Quick-DNA Microprep Kit for all other samples.

A word on this clone: Its cognate antigen has yet to be identified. No base quality information exists; no much larger clone differs at one position.

TCRbeta repertoires were sequenced from genomic DNA with the immunoSEQ hsTCRB assay version 4 in survey mode. Genomic DNA was diluted to approximately 10 ng/uL, and up to 1 ug per sample was used for TCRbeta sequencing. Turning to the authors' computational methods: ImmunoSeq Analyzer 3.0 was used for analysis of TCRbeta data, and diversity was computed on productive nucleotide rearrangements. Lower-bound TCR diversity was estimated with the improved Chao index, and clonality with the Gini coefficient using the Immunarch R package. Different nucleotide rearrangements encoding the same CDR3beta amino acid sequence were counted as distinct clonotypes. Differential abundance analysis identified TCRbeta sequences significantly enriched in antigen-responding cells relative to anti-CD3/anti-CD28-activated cells. GLIPH2 grouped TCRs by predicted peptide-MHC specificity, both within each participant and across combined participant data sets. This is the immuneACCESS table as TCRdb keeps it, with only in-frame sequences that have V and J called. A part of the clones is gone; compared with another copy, unresolved V genes explain less than half, and the rest is unexplained. From that table come the V and J calls and clone size; the DNA was used to work out D and trimming. This sample is represented by approximately 30,000 clones; 82% of them were singletons. 5% to 7% of the sample is held by the ten biggest clonotypes.

Its CDR3 holds 12 amino acids, cysteine through phenylalanine. Of the read, only the CDR3 DNA is kept; its 36 bases are in frame from base 1. In the germline V gene (reference sequence), CDR1 corresponds to SGHAT and CDR2 to FQDESV. A distance of 16 bases separates the germline ends of V and J, which lose 5 bases and 12 bases respectively. The sequence joins TRBV11-1 to TRBJ1-2, and perhaps TRBD1 as D gene, on 5 matching bases. The TCR sequence derives from an adult woman with HIV who was CMV-seropositive. The starting material was CD4+ T cells sorted from PBMCs after approximately 19-hour stimulation, obtained from a patient who received antiretroviral therapy. The cell subset or site label for this specimen denotes: CD40L-CD69- CD45RO-high memory CD4 T cells not responding to CMV lysate. In nucleotide form, the sequence is TGTGCCAGCAGCGAACAGCAGGGATTGAACACCTTC. This sequence encodes CASSEQQGLNTF.